This is a list of T cell receptor beta chains from one sample in a study of blood T cell repertoires in COVID-19. This table comes from immunoSEQ multiplex PCR, and its TCRdb copy is limited to in-frame clones, with some not included. The table has 150,000 to 200,000 clones, around 80% seen once. The sample taken for sequencing was peripheral blood. The receptors were sampled from a woman of 80 years or more with active or convalescent COVID-19. CDR3s include the opening cysteine and the closing phenylalanine or tryptophan. A D gene is named only where the DNA matches it firmly. Clone size is shown for a subset of rows, as once, few, many or a class of expanded clone.

v_gene	abundance	j_gene	d_gene	CDR3aa	CDR3nt
TRBV5-1	-	TRBJ2-6	-	CASSPPGSGANVLTF	TGCGCCAGCAGCCCCCCGGGCTCTGGGGCCAACGTCCTGACTTTC
TRBV27	-	TRBJ2-3	TRBD2	CASSSLPGRGGTDTQYF	TGTGCCAGCAGTTCCCTACCTGGGCGGGGGGGCACAGATACGCAGTATTTT
TRBV19	-	TRBJ2-7	TRBD2	CASSIGLAGSSYEQYF	TGTGCCAGTAGTATTGGACTAGCGGGGAGCTCCTACGAGCAGTACTTC
TRBV4-2	-	TRBJ1-2	TRBD1	CASSPPGTGRVVGYGYTF	TGTGCCAGCAGCCCCCCCGGGACAGGAAGGGTTGTGGGCTATGGCTACACCTTC
TRBV25-1	-	TRBJ2-7	-	CATGGGLAGVTSSYEQYF	TGTGCTACAGGGGGCGGGCTAGCGGGGGTTACTAGCTCCTACGAGCAGTACTTC
TRBV4-1	-	TRBJ1-2	TRBD1	CASSQAGTGWLHGYTF	TGCGCCAGCAGCCAAGCCGGGACAGGGTGGTTGCATGGCTACACCTTC
TRBV5-5	once	TRBJ2-1	TRBD1	CASSFPTQGAQLHNEQFF	TGTGCCAGCAGCTTCCCGACACAGGGGGCCCAACTTCACAATGAGCAGTTCTTC
TRBV4-3	-	TRBJ1-3	-	CASSPQGRRNTIYF	TGCGCCAGCAGCCCTCAGGGGCGAAGAAACACCATATATTTT
TRBV7-2	-	TRBJ1-1	TRBD1	CASSRRQGSPEAFF	TGTGCCAGCAGCCGTCGACAGGGGTCCCCTGAAGCTTTCTTT
TRBV2	-	TRBJ1-2	-	CASEGYREFGYTF	TGTGCCAGCGAGGGGTATCGGGAGTTTGGCTACACCTTC
TRBV4-3	-	TRBJ1-2	TRBD1	CASSQAAHRGGPDYGYTF	TGCGCCAGCAGCCAAGCCGCACACAGGGGAGGTCCTGACTATGGCTACACCTTC
TRBV2	-	TRBJ2-2	TRBD1	CASSWDRLNTGELFF	TGTGCCAGCTCTTGGGACAGACTGAACACCGGGGAGCTGTTTTTT
TRBV6-5	-	TRBJ1-2	-	CASSYSQRDGYTF	TGTGCCAGCAGTTACTCTCAGCGCGATGGCTACACCTTC
TRBV18	once	TRBJ1-5	-	CASSPLGSQSNQPQHF	TGTGCCAGCTCACCCCTAGGCAGCCAAAGCAATCAGCCCCAGCATTTT
TRBV6-1	-	TRBJ2-2	TRBD2	CASSEGLAGTGELFF	TGTGCCAGCAGTGAGGGACTAGCGGGCACCGGGGAGCTGTTTTTT
TRBV20-1	-	TRBJ2-2	-	CSASYGGAFPTGELFF	TGCAGTGCTAGTTATGGGGGCGCTTTCCCCACCGGGGAGCTGTTTTTT
TRBV6-2/TRBV6-3	-	TRBJ1-1	-	CASSYPRVRMNTEAFF	TGTGCCAGCAGTTACCCCAGGGTAAGGATGAACACTGAAGCTTTCTTT
TRBV6-2/TRBV6-3	-	TRBJ1-5	-	CASSYGAFSNQPQHF	TGTGCCAGCAGTTACGGGGCATTTAGCAATCAGCCCCAGCATTTT
TRBV28	-	TRBJ2-2	TRBD1	CASSSSSYGTGGIRNTGELFF	TGTGCCAGCAGTTCATCTTCGTACGGGACAGGAGGGATAAGGAACACCGGGGAGCTGTTTTTT
TRBV7-9	-	TRBJ1-3	TRBD1	CASSLRQGDGNTIYF	TGTGCCAGCAGCTTGAGACAGGGGGATGGAAACACCATATATTTT
TRBV4-2	-	TRBJ2-1	TRBD2	CASSQEGAGGPLLYRFF	TGTGCCAGCAGCCAAGAGGGAGCGGGGGGGCCCCTTCTTTATCGGTTCTTC
TRBV4-3	-	TRBJ1-5	-	CASSQEIQRSEPQHF	TGCGCCAGCAGCCAGGAAATACAGCGGTCGGAGCCCCAGCATTTT
TRBV6-5	-	TRBJ1-1	-	CASTLTENTEAFF	TGTGCCAGCACCCTGACAGAGAACACTGAAGCTTTCTTT
TRBV2	-	TRBJ2-7	TRBD2	CASSVRGADYEQYF	TGTGCCAGCAGTGTGCGGGGGGCCGACTACGAGCAGTACTTC
TRBV5-4	few	TRBJ1-2	-	CASSLDSRTLYGYTF	TGTGCCAGCAGCTTGGACAGCCGGACTCTCTATGGCTACACCTTC
TRBV6-1	-	TRBJ2-7	-	CASSEVIEIYEQYF	TGTGCCAGCAGTGAGGTGATAGAAATCTACGAGCAGTACTTC
TRBV19	-	TRBJ1-5	TRBD1	CASSSGGNNQPQHF	TGTGCCAGTAGTTCAGGGGGTAACAATCAGCCCCAGCATTTT
TRBV6-5	-	TRBJ1-1	-	CASSYSIQGGTEAFF	TGTGCCAGCAGTTACTCGATCCAGGGCGGCACTGAAGCTTTCTTT
TRBV5-1	-	TRBJ2-7	TRBD1	CASSPGTGGHEQYF	TGCGCCAGCAGCCCCGGGACAGGGGGTCACGAGCAGTACTTC
TRBV7-2	-	TRBJ2-1	TRBD2	CASSLVAGGPLNEQFF	TGTGCCAGCAGCTTAGTCGCGGGGGGGCCGTTGAATGAGCAGTTCTTC
TRBV10-1	-	TRBJ2-1	TRBD1	CASSGGQGAYNEQFF	TGCGCCAGCAGCGGAGGACAGGGGGCCTACAATGAGCAGTTCTTC
TRBV10-1	-	TRBJ2-1	TRBD2	CASRLAGGLIPEQFF	TGCGCCAGCAGGCTAGCGGGGGGCCTTATTCCTGAGCAGTTCTTC
TRBV4-1	once	TRBJ1-2	-	CASSQEIARGYGYTF	TGCGCCAGCAGCCAAGAGATAGCTCGGGGATATGGCTACACCTTC
TRBV28	-	TRBJ2-1	TRBD2	CASSTTGGPDEQFF	TGTGCCAGCAGTACAACGGGGGGGCCTGATGAGCAGTTCTTC
TRBV6-2/TRBV6-3	-	TRBJ2-3	-	CASSYSPMWLPQLQIPDTQYF	TGTGCCAGCAGTTACTCCCCTATGTGGCTGCCACAGCTGCAAATTCCAGATACGCAGTATTTT
TRBV27	few	TRBJ2-7	TRBD2	CASSAISSGSYEQYF	TGTGCCAGCAGCGCTATATCTAGCGGCTCCTACGAGCAGTACTTC
TRBV15	-	TRBJ2-7	-	CATSRDHSETYEQYF	TGTGCCACCAGCAGAGATCATTCCGAAACTTACGAGCAGTACTTC
TRBV21-1	-	TRBJ1-2	-	CASSKALLRRGCYGYTF	TGTGCCAGCAGCAAAGCGCTTTTGAGGAGGGGCTGCTATGGCTACACCTTC
TRBV4-1	once	TRBJ1-1	-	CASSPMGHMNTEAFF	TGCGCCAGCAGCCCTATGGGACACATGAACACTGAAGCTTTCTTT
TRBV2	-	TRBJ2-5	-	CASRMRTTPGETQYF	TGTGCCAGCAGGATGAGGACTACCCCCGGAGAGACCCAGTACTTC
TRBV2	few	TRBJ2-5	-	CASSERPGESETQYF	TGTGCCAGCAGTGAAAGGCCAGGGGAGTCAGAGACCCAGTACTTC
TRBV7-3	few	TRBJ1-1	-	CASSLSAGVNTEAFF	TGTGCCAGCAGCTTAAGCGCAGGGGTGAACACTGAAGCTTTCTTT
TRBV5-4	few	TRBJ1-6	TRBD1	CASSWDRGGNSPLHF	TGTGCCAGCAGCTGGGACAGGGGGGGGAATTCACCCCTCCACTTT
TRBV4-3	-	TRBJ2-7	TRBD1	CASSQRTGVEQYF	TGCGCCAGCAGCCAGAGGACAGGGGTCGAGCAGTACTTC
TRBV2	-	TRBJ1-1	TRBD1	CASSRGQGTAAFF	TGTGCCAGCAGTCGCGGACAGGGCACGGCAGCTTTCTTT
TRBV27	-	TRBJ2-7	TRBD1	CASSLGGQVAEQYF	TGTGCCAGCAGTTTAGGGGGACAGGTGGCGGAGCAGTACTTC
TRBV7-6	-	TRBJ2-5	TRBD2	CASSLASAGVLLETQYF	TGTGCCAGCAGCTTAGCTTCCGCGGGGGTCCTATTAGAGACCCAGTACTTC
TRBV5-1	-	TRBJ1-3	-	CASSLVGASSGNTIYF	TGCGCCAGCAGCTTGGTGGGGGCCAGCTCTGGAAACACCATATATTTT
TRBV7-2	-	TRBJ1-5	TRBD1	CASSLEGQGAFRPQHF	TGTGCCAGCAGCTTAGAAGGACAGGGGGCGTTTCGGCCCCAGCATTTT
TRBV7-9	-	TRBJ2-5	-	CASSLGNGETQYF	TGTGCCAGCAGCTTAGGGAACGGGGAGACCCAGTACTTC
TRBV5-4	-	TRBJ1-1	-	CASRATGGNTEAFF	TGTGCCAGCAGGGCTACGGGAGGCAACACTGAAGCTTTCTTT
TRBV7-2	-	TRBJ1-1	-	CASSLNPGNTEAFF	TGTGCCAGCAGCTTAAACCCGGGGAACACTGAAGCTTTCTTT
TRBV12-2	-	TRBJ1-1	-	CASRLAQWTGGLGDTEAFF	TGTGCAAGTCGCTTAGCGCAATGGACAGGGGGCCTCGGGGACACTGAAGCTTTCTTT